What follows are 23 T cell receptor beta chains derived from one specimen sequenced in a study of identical twins. TCRdb re-derived calls from the 5' RACE reads in MiXCR, one entry per CDR3 protein. The sample records roughly 690,000 distinct CDR3 sequences, 5.5% to 6.5% being singletons. Sample: naive T cells sorted from blood. These receptors were taken from a young man in good health.

This clonotype occurred a few times. J is TRBJ2-6 and V is TRBV11-2; TRBD2 matches at 9 bases. This CDR3 comprises 18 residues. The germline gives CDR1 SGHAT, CDR2 FQNNGV. The V gene end was trimmed by 1 base and the J gene end by 0 bases; junction bases not matched to a gene: 4. Here the CDR3 reads CASSLALAGNSGANVLTF. The DNA of the CDR3 is TGTGCCAGCAGCTTAGCTCTAGCGGGAAACTCTGGGGCCAACGTCCTGACTTTC.

V is TRBV24-1 and J is TRBJ2-3, with 12 bases fitting TRBD2. This CDR3 region has 15 residues. Germline CDR1 is KGHDR and CDR2 is SFDVKD. V dropped 4 bases and J dropped 6; count of bases not matched to a gene: 4. CDR3 residues: CATSELAGGRDTQYF. The CDR3 coding sequence is TGTGCCACCAGTGAGCTAGCGGGAGGGAGGGATACGCAGTATTTT.

This clonotype was observed many times. The rearrangement links TRBV20-1 to TRBJ1-1; no clear D. This CDR3 is 11 amino acids long. V shed 5 bases and J shed 4 bases, with 8 bases lying between them. CDR1 DFQATT and CDR2 SNEGSKA come from the germline V gene (reference sequence). CDR3 region: CSADRVTEAFF. CDR3 sequence (DNA): TGCAGTGCTGATAGGGTCACTGAAGCTTTCTTT.

This clonotype was seen more than once but under ten times. This rearrangement joins TRBV6-1 to TRBJ2-2; D gene ambiguous. This CDR3 has 14 residues. Germline assignment: CDR1 MNHNS and CDR2 SASEGT. Between the trimmed V and J ends, which lost 7 bases and 3 bases, there was a span of 12 bases. The CDR3 protein is CASKTAGDTGELFF. DNA of the CDR3: TGTGCCAGCAAGACCGCAGGTGACACCGGGGAGCTGTTTTTT.

This clonotype has just a few counts. The rearrangement uses TRBV9 and TRBJ2-7; 9 bases are shared with TRBD2. V was clipped by 0 bases and J by 4 bases; unmatched bases: 5. The CDR3 contains 15 residues. CDR1 is SGDLS, CDR2 YYNGEE, per germline. The CDR3 loop reads CASSVGPSGEYEQYF. The CDR3 coding sequence is TGTGCCAGCAGCGTAGGGCCTAGCGGGGAATACGAGCAGTACTTC.

The rearrangement links TRBV5-1 to TRBJ2-2; 7 positions match TRBD2. Germline trimming cut 3 bases from V and 1 base from J; bases unmatched to any gene: 0. Germline V CDR1 and CDR2: SGHRS, YFSETQ. The CDR3 length is 14 residues. The CDR3 sequence: CASSWGGNTGELFF. In DNA, the CDR3 is TGCGCCAGCAGCTGGGGGGGGAACACCGGGGAGCTGTTTTTT.

The CDR3 bases are TGTGCCTGGAGTGTACTGGGCAGGGACTGGAACGAGCAGTACTTC. Amino acid sequence: CAWSVLGRDWNEQYF. This sequence joins TRBV30 and TRBJ2-7, with a possible D match to TRBD2 (6 bases). Germline V gene data show CDR1 as GTSNPN and CDR2 as SVGIG (reference sequence). This CDR3 is 15 amino acids long. V was shortened by 0 bases and J by 5 bases, with 17 bases between the two germline ends.

This clonotype was seen ten or more times. This rearrangement joins TRBV5-1 to TRBJ1-6, with D possibly being TRBD1 (5 bases). V was clipped by 0 bases and J by 7 bases, with 8 bases between them. The CDR3 runs to 14 residues. Germline V gene lookup returns CDR1 SGHRS and CDR2 YFSETQ. The CDR3 DNA sequence: TGCGCCAGCAGCTTGGCTACAGGAAATTCACCCCTCCACTTT. This sequence encodes CASSLATGNSPLHF.

This clonotype occurred a few times. The rearrangement joins TRBV5-1 to TRBJ2-6; maybe TRBD1 (6 bases). There are 15 residues in the CDR3. CDR1 is SGHRS, CDR2 YFSETQ, per germline. Trimming stripped 2 bases from V and 2 bases from J, with 8 bases between. Written as DNA, the CDR3 is TGCGCCAGCAGCTTTTACAGGGCTGGGGCCAACGTCCTGACTTTC. This translates into CASSFYRAGANVLTF.

This chain joins TRBV4-2 and TRBJ1-3; D is unclear. Germline loops: CDR1 LGHNA, CDR2 YNFKEQ. The CDR3 totals 13 residues. The V gene lost 1 base and the J gene lost 8 bases, with 9 bases spanning the gap. The CDR3: CASSQARSDTIYF. The CDR3 bases are TGTGCCAGCAGCCAAGCCCGGTCGGACACCATATATTTT.

The table lists this clonotype with many counts. V is TRBV9 and J is TRBJ1-1; 7 nucleotides align to TRBD1. The CDR3 extends over 15 amino acids. CDR1 and CDR2 (germline): SGDLS, YYNGEE. V shed 5 bases, J shed 4 bases, and the junction held 11 bases outside the gene matches. This chain's CDR3 is CASSRLPTGITEAFF. The CDR3, as DNA: TGTGCCAGCAGTCGCCTCCCGACAGGGATCACTGAAGCTTTCTTT.

The chain combines TRBV9 with TRBJ2-1; TRBD2 is a possible D gene (5 bases). Germline values: CDR1 SGDLS, CDR2 YYNGEE. The V end lost 0 bases, the J end lost 12 bases, and 10 bases lay between the germline ends. The CDR3 consists of 12 residues. The CDR3 DNA follows: TGTGCCAGCAGCGTAGTAAGCGGTGCGCAGTTCTTC. It is translated as CASSVVSGAQFF.

This clonotype was counted ten times or more. This chain uses TRBV7-9 with TRBJ2-2; D may be TRBD1 (5 bases). This CDR3 comprises 13 residues. With 3 bases removed from V and 4 bases from J, the gap between germline ends came to 6 bases. Germline assignment: CDR1 SEHNR and CDR2 FQNEAQ (reference sequence). The CDR3 protein is CASSFTGTGELFF. CDR3 coding DNA: TGTGCCAGCAGCTTTACAGGCACCGGGGAGCTGTTTTTT.

Many counts were recorded for this clonotype. The genes are TRBV20-1 and TRBJ2-1, with TRBD2 matching 8 bases. Losses at the gene ends were 7 bases for V and 8 bases for J; bases not matched to a gene: 10. CDR3 length equals 13 residues. The germline CDR1 and CDR2 sequences are DFQATT and SNEGSKA (reference sequence). DNA of the CDR3: TGCAGTGTCAGAAGGCTGACTAGCGATGAGCAGTTCTTC. This gives the protein CSVRRLTSDEQFF.

This clonotype has a handful of counts. The genes are TRBV20-1 and TRBJ1-2; D is unresolved. CDR1 and CDR2 (germline): DFQATT, SNEGSKA (reference sequence). Trimming took 5 bases from V and 4 from J, leaving 11 bases between them. There are 12 residues in the CDR3. CDR3 DNA sequence: TGCAGTGCTGACGAAGCGGGCTATGGCTACACCTTC. Protein sequence: CSADEAGYGYTF.

This clonotype occurred many times. This rearrangement joins TRBV20-1 to TRBJ2-2; D perhaps matches TRBD2 (6 bases). Germline CDR1 reads DFQATT; CDR2 reads SNEGSKA (reference sequence). The CDR3 is 15 amino acids. With 5 bases removed from V and 8 bases from J, the gap between germline ends came to 21 bases. The CDR3 protein is CSALSGQLKHGELFF. CDR3 bases: TGCAGTGCTTTAAGCGGGCAGCTGAAACATGGGGAGCTGTTTTTT.

This clonotype showed up many times. The V and J genes are TRBV5-6 and TRBJ1-5; D is unclear. V was shortened by 4 bases and J by 0 bases, with 8 bases between the two germline ends. This CDR3 region has 14 residues. Germline loops: CDR1 SGHDT, CDR2 YYEEEE. In nucleotides, the CDR3 is TGTGCCAGCAGCGACGGTTATAGCAATCAGCCCCAGCATTTT. This encodes CASSDGYSNQPQHF.

This clonotype was picked up many times. This chain uses TRBV20-1 with TRBJ2-7; 7 bases agree with TRBD2. Germline V lookup: CDR1 DFQATT, CDR2 SNEGSKA (reference sequence). V trimming: 3 bases; J trimming: 3 bases; junction bases outside the gene matches: 8. This CDR3 region has 14 residues. CDR3 nucleotides: TGCAGTGCTAGTCTGGGGGGAGGGCTCTACGAGCAGTACTTC. Residues: CSASLGGGLYEQYF.

This clonotype came up many times. This chain joins TRBV10-3 and TRBJ2-3; 9 nucleotides line up with TRBD2. V shed 0 bases, J shed 14 bases, and the junction held 6 bases outside the gene matches. Germline CDR1 and CDR2: ENHRY and SYGVKD. The CDR3 sequence is 13 residues long. CDR3 DNA sequence: TGTGCCATCAGTGAGTCCGGGCGGGAGGGCTTGTATTTT. Its protein product is CAISESGREGLYF.

In its sample, this clonotype was seen a few times. The chain couples TRBV29-1 to TRBJ2-1; TRBD2 matches 7 bases. The CDR3 consists of 14 residues. V trimming: 6 bases; J trimming: 2 bases; junction bases outside the gene matches: 7. Germline loops: CDR1 SQVTM, CDR2 ANQGSEA. Here the CDR3 DNA reads TGCAGCGTCTTAGCGGGCCTACCCTACAATGAGCAGTTCTTC. It codes for CSVLAGLPYNEQFF.

This clonotype has at least ten counts. The V gene is TRBV5-1, the J gene TRBJ1-5; TRBD1 matches 7 bases. Germline CDR1 SGHRS, CDR2 YFSETQ. Losses at the gene ends were 0 bases for V and 6 bases for J; bases not matched to a gene: 3. The CDR3 length is 14 residues. The CDR3 loop is CASSLEGAGQPQHF. The DNA for the CDR3 is TGCGCCAGCAGCTTGGAGGGGGCCGGTCAGCCCCAGCATTTT.

The sample holds a few counts of this clonotype. The rearrangement joins TRBV24-1 to TRBJ2-1; D possibly matches TRBD1 or TRBD2 (5 bases each). With 4 bases removed from V and 6 bases from J, the gap between germline ends came to 9 bases. CDR1 and CDR2 (germline): KGHDR, SFDVKD. The CDR3 length is 13 residues. The CDR3 spells CATSEGTLNEQFF. In DNA form, the CDR3 reads TGTGCCACCAGTGAAGGGACCCTCAATGAGCAGTTCTTC.

This clonotype occurred many times. V is TRBV12-3 or TRBV12-4 and J is TRBJ1-1; possible D gene TRBD1, 5 bases. This CDR3 is 14 amino acids long. Trimming took 5 bases from V and 4 from J, leaving 14 bases between them. This CDR3 is CASSPRGGLTEAFF. CDR3 DNA sequence: TGTGCCAGCAGTCCTAGGGGAGGGCTCACTGAAGCTTTCTTT.